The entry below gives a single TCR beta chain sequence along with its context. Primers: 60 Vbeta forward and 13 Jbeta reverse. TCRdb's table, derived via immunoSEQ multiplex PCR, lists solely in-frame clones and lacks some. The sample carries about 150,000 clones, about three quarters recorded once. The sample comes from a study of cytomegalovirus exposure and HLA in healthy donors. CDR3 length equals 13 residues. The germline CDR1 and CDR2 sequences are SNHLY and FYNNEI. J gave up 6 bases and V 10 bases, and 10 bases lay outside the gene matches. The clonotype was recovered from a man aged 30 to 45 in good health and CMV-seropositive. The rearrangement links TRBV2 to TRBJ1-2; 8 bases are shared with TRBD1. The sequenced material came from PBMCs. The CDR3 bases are TGTGCCAACACGATCTCAGGGGGCCATGGCTACACCTTC. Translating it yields CANTISGGHGYTF.